This T cell receptor (beta chain) was documented in a study of T cell responses to AZD1222 COVID-19 vaccine. Study conclusions and caveats: Unmutated variant regions are reportedly the target of nearly half of TCRs that are spike-specific. Spike-wide vaccine-associated CD4 TCRs dominated at 160-218 and 743-854. An increase in Spike-specific TCR breadth and depth was observed after two AZD1222 doses. It was only after the peak T cell response that any repertoires were sampled.

Assay: immunoSEQ multiplex PCR; the TCRdb copy retains only in-frame clones and omits some. The sample carries roughly 80,000 clones, under 95% recorded once. This CDR3 spans 13 amino acids. Germline loops: CDR1 KGHSH, CDR2 LQKENI. About this clone: Antigen specificity is unknown. One end of the junction varies from germline; a read error may be responsible.

The rearrangement joins TRBV18 to TRBJ1-1; D gene uncertain. Specimen: peripheral blood, collected on day 0 of MenACWY control vaccination. This TCR was recovered from an adult in good health. The chain's CDR3 is CASSPGLNTESFF. CDR3 nucleotide sequence: TGTGCCAGCTCACCGGGTCTTAACACTGAATCTTTCTTT.